This TCR beta chain came from a study of T cell repertoires in cytomegalovirus infection. This clonotype was seen at least ten times. Its antigen is still unknown. The germline V gene encodes CDR1 SEHNR and CDR2 FQNEAQ (reference sequence). Trimming removed 6 bases at V and 2 bases at J, with 21 bases between. This CDR3 has 17 residues. TCRdb fed the reads into MiXCR, producing one record per CDR3 protein. Among roughly 800,000 distinct CDR3 sequences listed, roughly 29% were seen once. The J gene is TRBJ2-3, the V gene TRBV7-9; tentatively, D is TRBD1 (5 bases). The sequencing here drew on cultured CD8+ T cells from PBMCs, taken from culture after CMV antigen stimulation. This TCR derives from a human donor in good health (CMV status not recorded). Some clones in this sample may be carry-over from other donors' samples. CDR3 sequence reads: CASSLSYRPEVTDTQYF. The CDR3 DNA is TGTGCCAGCAGTCTCTCTTACAGGCCCGAGGTCACAGATACGCAGTATTTT.